The sequence of this T cell receptor (beta chain) was determined in a study of regulatory T cells in long-lasting Graves disease. Study-wide results and limits: Those with persistent Graves' had less TCR diversity than newly diagnosed patients.

This clonotype was recorded only once. Antigen specificity is unknown. As to time point: newly diagnosed GD, antithyroid drugs for less than 3 months. PBMC RNA served as the TCR library source. Trimming removed 5 bases from V and 3 bases from J, with 14 bases in between. Germline CDR1 and CDR2: SEHNR and FQNEAQ (reference sequence). The CDR3 is 15 amino acids. The authors built TCR beta libraries using iRepertoire HTBI primers and Arm-PCR of CDR3 regions. TCRdb independently ran MiXCR on the multiplex PCR reads; one entry per CDR3 protein. This sample carries over 500,000 distinct CDR3 sequences, 16% of them seen once, and the ten largest clones take more than 10%. The sample was also linked to a second study, of T cells in Graves' hyperthyroidism and ophthalmopathy. Turning to that study: For the diagnoses, clinical symptoms, serum thyroxine and TRAb, thyroid ultrasound and orbital computed tomography were used.

The starting material was peripheral blood mononuclear cells (PBMCs), obtained at new diagnosis, from a patient treated with antithyroid drugs. The receptor comes from a man aged 18 to 30 with Graves disease. The chain is built from TRBV7-9 and TRBJ1-5, with D possibly TRBD1 on 6 matching bases. The CDR3 DNA follows: TGTGCCAGCAGCCCCATACAGGGAAACAATCAGCCCCAGCATTTT. Its translation: CASSPIQGNNQPQHF.